These T cell receptor beta chains were read from a single sample in a study of blood T cells in healthy people across ages. TCRdb analysed the 5' RACE reads with MiXCR anew, one entry per CDR3 protein. In the table there are 800,000 or so distinct CDR3 sequences, about 25% of which are singletons. These data are also associated with another study on T cells of mothers and their children.

Input material: blood. The receptor set was obtained from a boy aged 10-17 years in good health. The CDR3 runs from the conserved cysteine through the conserved F or W. D genes are given only for firm matches. Not every row has a clone size; where given, it reads once, few, many or a size class.

CASSHGQDNANEQFF TGTGCCAGCTCACACGGACAGGATAATGCCAATGAGCAGTTCTTC TRBJ2-1 NA TRBV18 TRBD1
CASAAPGDTQYF TGTGCCAGCGCAGCGCCAGGTGATACGCAGTATTTT TRBJ2-3 few TRBV6-6 NA
CASSPQGHNEKLFF TGTGCCAGCAGTCCACAGGGGCATAATGAAAAACTGTTTTTT TRBJ1-4 many TRBV28 TRBD1
CASSQLSPGSRNTIYF TGTGCCAGCAGCCAACTCTCGCCAGGGAGTAGAAACACCATATATTTT TRBJ1-3 NA TRBV3-1 NA
CASSPQGFDEQYF TGTGCCAGCAGCCCACAGGGTTTCGATGAGCAGTACTTC TRBJ2-7 few TRBV2 NA
CASSYSKFNTEAFF TGTGCCAGCAGTTACTCGAAATTCAACACTGAAGCTTTCTTT TRBJ1-1 NA TRBV6-2/TRBV6-3 NA
CSVGGLFQETQYF TGCAGCGTTGGCGGACTATTTCAAGAGACCCAGTACTTC TRBJ2-5 few TRBV29-1 NA
CASSSSSWAGYTF TGTGCCAGCAGTTCCTCGAGTTGGGCGGGCTACACCTTC TRBJ1-2 NA TRBV28 NA
CASSVDVAAAYEQYF TGTGCCAGCAGCGTAGATGTAGCGGCCGCCTACGAGCAGTACTTC TRBJ2-7 NA TRBV9 NA
CASSGGEPPQYF TGTGCCAGCAGCGGCGGGGAGCCCCCGCAGTATTTT TRBJ2-3 NA TRBV11-2 NA
CASSYRLAASYEQYF TGTGCCAGCAGTTACCGGCTTGCGGCTTCCTACGAGCAGTACTTC TRBJ2-7 NA TRBV6-2/TRBV6-3 NA
CASSLALQPPYEQYF TGTGCCAGCAGCTTGGCACTGCAGCCCCCCTACGAGCAGTACTTC TRBJ2-7 few TRBV5-5 NA
CASSGLTGVNAEAFF TGTGCCAGCAGTGGTCTGACAGGGGTGAACGCTGAAGCTTTCTTT TRBJ1-1 NA TRBV25-1 TRBD1
CSAEGLEETQYF TGCAGCGCGGAAGGACTAGAAGAGACCCAGTACTTC TRBJ2-5 NA TRBV29-1 TRBD2
CASSEAGTITDTQYF TGTGCCAGCAGCGAAGCGGGGACGATCACAGATACGCAGTATTTT TRBJ2-3 NA TRBV9 TRBD2
CASSSRGGGNRPQHF TGTGCCAGCAGTTCCAGGGGTGGTGGCAATCGGCCCCAGCATTTT TRBJ1-5 NA TRBV7-2 NA
CASSLPPGGYTEAFF TGCGCCAGCAGCTTACCCCCGGGCGGGTACACTGAAGCTTTCTTT TRBJ1-1 few TRBV7-2 NA
CASSASGGNEQFF TGTGCCAGCAGCGCTAGCGGGGGGAATGAGCAGTTCTTC TRBJ2-1 NA TRBV2 TRBD2
CASSWGEDGFDEQYF TGTGCCAGCAGTTGGGGGGAAGACGGCTTCGACGAGCAGTACTTC TRBJ2-7 NA TRBV28 NA
CASSLVGELQETQYF TGCGCCAGCAGCTTGGTAGGGGAGCTGCAAGAGACCCAGTACTTC TRBJ2-5 few TRBV5-1 NA
CATSPGLAQDTQYF TGTGCCACCAGTCCGGGACTAGCACAGGATACGCAGTATTTT TRBJ2-3 NA TRBV24-1 TRBD2
CASSLNVPGELFF TGTGCCAGCAGCTTAAATGTTCCCGGGGAGCTGTTTTTT TRBJ2-2 few TRBV7-2 NA
CASSLVGVRVPSGANVLTF TGTGCCAGCAGCTTGGTGGGGGTCAGGGTCCCCAGTGGGGCCAACGTCCTGACTTTC TRBJ2-6 few TRBV7-2 NA
CASIQDRGVTEAFF TGTGCCAGCATCCAGGACAGGGGGGTGACTGAAGCTTTCTTT TRBJ1-1 NA TRBV6-5 TRBD1
CASSFEGPGSYEQYF TGCGCCAGCAGCTTTGAGGGACCGGGGAGCTACGAGCAGTACTTC TRBJ2-7 NA TRBV5-1 NA
CSASGRGNERLFF TGCAGTGCTAGTGGTAGGGGCAATGAAAGACTGTTTTTT TRBJ1-4 few TRBV20-1 NA
CASSYLHAPGTSGRAGYADTQYF TGTGCCAGCAGTTACCTACACGCCCCCGGGACTAGCGGGAGGGCCGGATACGCAGATACGCAGTATTTT TRBJ2-3 NA TRBV6-2/TRBV6-3 TRBD2
CASSLSAWGETQYF TGTGCCAGCAGCTTAAGTGCGTGGGGAGAGACCCAGTACTTC TRBJ2-5 few TRBV7-2 NA
CASSPLIMGRYNEQFF TGTGCCAGCAGCCCCCTCATCATGGGGCGCTACAATGAGCAGTTCTTC TRBJ2-1 few TRBV7-8 NA
CSVERGGGGDQYF TGCAGCGTTGAACGGGGGGGTGGGGGTGACCAGTACTTC TRBJ2-5 few TRBV29-1 TRBD2